Listed below are T cell receptor beta chains from one sample, sequenced in a study of CD8 T cells in Susac syndrome. MiXCR was run by TCRdb on the immunoSEQ multiplex PCR reads, yielding one entry per CDR3 protein. The table lists more than 110,000 distinct CDR3 sequences, 85% to 95% of them singletons. Input material: CD4+ T cells from PBMCs. The receptors were gathered from a human donor with Susac syndrome. The conserved cysteine and the conserved F or W are not part of the CDR3 here. Clone size is shown for a subset of rows, as once, few, many or a class of expanded clone.

NA	TRBV18	TRBJ1-3	ASSQPGATDHTIY
NA	TRBV5-6	TRBJ2-1	ASSLVLASYNEQF
NA	TRBV12-3/TRBV12-4	TRBJ2-1	ASSPGTSRHNEQF
NA	TRBV9	TRBJ1-1	ASSGPTPSTEAF
NA	TRBV20-1	TRBJ2-2	SALPGPNTGELF
NA	TRBV3-1	TRBJ1-1	ASSRRTTDPEAF
once	TRBV10-3	TRBJ2-1	AISRLTSYNEQF
NA	TRBV7-8	TRBJ1-4	ASTDRGFGEKLF
NA	TRBV4-2	TRBJ2-3	ASSPGLAVTDTQY
NA	TRBV9	TRBJ2-5	ASSQGQLRETQY
NA	TRBV29-1	TRBJ1-1	SVAQRTEAF
NA	TRBV4-1	TRBJ1-2	ASGQTGYYGYT
NA	TRBV29-1	TRBJ2-1	SVGSLAGVFGEQF
NA	TRBV12-3/TRBV12-4	TRBJ2-7	ASSPAGPPYEQY
NA	TRBV5-1	TRBJ1-6	ASSEQTGRNSPLH
NA	TRBV5-4	TRBJ2-1	ASSFWSVGRNEQF
NA	TRBV5-5	TRBJ2-5	ASSHDNGLAAMRETQY
NA	TRBV14	TRBJ1-2	ASSQVNYGYT